The 8 T cell receptor beta chains in this list originate from one sample, sequenced in a study of cytomegalovirus exposure and HLA in healthy donors. The PCR employed 60 Vbeta primers together with 13 Jbeta primers. TCRdb's copy holds only in-frame clones and misses some; the assay was immunoSEQ multiplex PCR. The repertoire holds 100,000 to 150,000 clones, around 79% seen once, with 6.3% in the top ten. The material sequenced was PBMCs. Source of these receptors: a woman aged 40 to 50 in good health and CMV-seronegative.

The chain is built from TRBV5-1 and TRBJ2-5, with D uncertain. The DNA end lines up better with TRBJ2-7; the J call may be wrong. Looked up from germline, CDR1 is SGHRS and CDR2 is YFSETQ. This CDR3 is 14 amino acids long. CDR3 nucleotides: TGCGCCAGCAGCTTAAATCCTCCTCCCTACGAGCAGTACTTC. Translated: CASSLNPPPYEQYF.

CDR3 sequence (DNA): TGTGCCAGTAGTACCGGGACAGGGAATGGCTACACCTTC. It translates to CASSTGTGNGYTF. The chain employs TRBV19 and TRBJ1-2; TRBD1 agrees at 9 bases. Germline V CDR1 and CDR2: LNHDA, SQIVND (reference sequence). Losses at the gene ends were 4 bases for V and 6 bases for J; bases not matched to a gene: 3. The CDR3 length is 13 residues. Combining the CDR3 with reference TRBV19 and TRBJ1-2 gives the whole variable domain DGGITQSPKYLFRKEGQNVTLSCEQNLNHDAMYWYRQDPGQGLRLIYYSQIVNDFQKGDIAEGYSVSREKKESFPLTVTSAQKNPTAFYLCASSTGTGNGYTFGSGTRLTVV.

There are many counts of this clone. The V and J genes are TRBV4-3 and TRBJ1-4, with 11 bases identical to TRBD1. From germline, CDR1 is LGHNA and CDR2 YSLEER. The CDR3 consists of 17 residues. Trimming at V came to 0 bases and at J to 7 bases, leaving 7 bases not matched to a gene. The CDR3 reads CASSQEGPGTGGEKLFF. The CDR3 DNA sequence: TGCGCCAGCAGCCAAGAAGGGCCCGGGACAGGGGGTGAAAAACTGTTTTTT.

This rearrangement joins TRBV7-2 to TRBJ1-4; maybe TRBD1 (5 bases). V shed 5 bases and J shed 3 bases, with 13 bases lying between them. This CDR3 region has 15 residues. Germline CDR1 and CDR2: SGHTA and FQGNSA. Here the CDR3 DNA reads TGTGCCAGCAGCAGACGCAGGGCTGCTAATGAAAAACTGTTTTTT. This sequence encodes CASSRRRAANEKLFF.

This chain connects TRBV5-6 to TRBJ1-6; tentative D call: TRBD1 (6 bases). Germline CDR1 is SGHDT and CDR2 is YYEEEE. V was shortened by 4 bases and J by 9 bases, with 11 bases between the two germline ends. CDR3 size: 13 residues. The CDR3 DNA is TGTGCCAGCAGCAGGACAGTCGGTTCACCCCTCCACTTT. Protein sequence: CASSRTVGSPLHF.

This clone was seen only once. This chain uses TRBV6-1 with TRBJ1-2, with a tentative D call TRBD1 (5 bases). The CDR3 runs 13 residues. V was shortened by 6 bases and J by 8 bases, with 16 bases between the two germline ends. CDR1 is MNHNS and CDR2 is SASEGT in the germline V gene. The CDR3 reads CASRVGHTLGYTF. The CDR3, as DNA: TGTGCCAGCAGAGTGGGGCATACCCTAGGCTACACCTTC.

V gene TRBV14 combines with J gene TRBJ2-7; TRBD1 matches at 8 bases. From germline, CDR1 is SGHDN and CDR2 FVKESK. The CDR3 loop spans 14 amino acids. With 5 bases clipped from V and 4 bases from J, the junction kept 7 bases outside the gene matches. The CDR3 DNA sequence: TGTGCCAGCAGCGCCTTTCAGGGGGCGTACGAGCAGTACTTC. Translating gives CASSAFQGAYEQYF.

The chain couples TRBV7-3 to TRBJ1-2; a weak D match, TRBD1 (6 bases). The CDR3 is made up of 13 amino acids. Germline V gene data show CDR1 as SGHTA and CDR2 as FQGTGA. The V and J ends lost 3 bases and 4 bases respectively, with 9 bases between them. The chain's CDR3 is CASSFNRVYGYTF. CDR3 sequence (DNA): TGTGCCAGCAGCTTTAACAGGGTCTATGGCTACACCTTC.